The entry below describes one TCR beta chain. Its specificity is unknown. With UMIs, 5'RACE template switching was used to make TCR beta cDNA. TCRdb re-called the 5' RACE reads, yielding one record per CDR3 amino acid sequence without DNA. The sample totals fewer than 400,000 distinct CDR3 sequences. These data come from a study of T cells expressing NK-cell markers. On the study more broadly: In sorted CD3+CD56+NKG2C+, CD3+CD56+NKG2C- and CD3+CD56-NKG2C+ T cells, TCR beta repertoires were obtained.

Points from the study as a whole: A range of about 1.0-7.0% of CD8+ T cells consisted of dominant NKG2C+ clonotypes in about six donors.

The TCR comes from a woman in her fifties or sixties in good health. Sequencing used blood T cells: a sorted CD56 or NKG2C T cell subset, CD4+ or CD8+ T cells, or bulk PBMC T cells (not recorded which).

CDR3: CASSSITDRGRYNEQFF. V and J are TRBV27 and TRBJ2-1; TCRdb selects TRBD1, and the lack of DNA leaves this call unchecked. This CDR3 region has 17 residues. CDR1 and CDR2 from the germline V gene are MNHEY and SMNVEV (reference sequence).